Presented here are 4 T cell receptor beta chains from one specimen sequenced in a study of cytomegalovirus exposure and HLA in healthy donors. The PCR made use of 60 Vbeta and 13 Jbeta primers. Data came from immunoSEQ multiplex PCR; TCRdb stores just in-frame clones and leaves some out. The top ten clones hold over 3% of a sample with approximately 97,000 clones, roughly two thirds of them seen once. Sequencing used PBMCs. These receptors came from a man aged 40-50 years in good health and CMV-seronegative.

There are a few counts of this clone. Different DNA sequences within this sample yield the same CDR3. This chain connects TRBV7-9 to TRBJ1-1, with TRBD1 as a possible D gene (6 bases). Germline V gives CDR1 SEHNR, CDR2 FQNEAQ (reference sequence). The germline V and J ends were trimmed by 6 bases and 1 base, with 12 bases remaining between them. The CDR3 is 14 amino acids. The CDR3: CASRPGTTNTEAFF. The CDR3 DNA sequence: TGTGCCAGCAGGCCCGGGACAACGAACACTGAAGCTTTCTTT.

There are a few counts of this clone. The rearrangement links TRBV21-1 to TRBJ2-6; the table names TRBD2, a call not compared with the DNA. TRBV21-1 is designated a pseudogene. This CDR3 is built from 16 residues. The DNA for the CDR3 is TGTGCCAGCAGCAAAGGAGGAGGGCTTGGGGCCAACGTCCTGACTTTC. Protein product: CASSKGGGLGANVLTF.

The CDR3 loop is CASSLSPRTEAFF. The CDR3 coding sequence is TGTGCCAGCAGTTTATCCCCGCGCACTGAAGCTTTCTTT. The J gene is TRBJ1-1, the V gene TRBV27; D unresolved. The V and J ends lost 0 bases and 4 bases respectively, with 6 bases between them. This CDR3 comprises 13 residues. Per germline, CDR1 MNHEY and CDR2 SMNVEV (reference sequence).

The chain combines TRBV5-1 with TRBJ2-7, with D possibly TRBD1 on 6 matching bases. Germline-derived CDR1 and CDR2 are SGHRS and YFSETQ. The CDR3 covers 11 residues. V was shortened by 4 bases and J by 11 bases, with 13 bases between the two germline ends. CDR3 DNA sequence: TGCGCCAGCAGCACGAAGGGGGTTGAGTACTTC. This translates into CASSTKGVEYF.